This T cell receptor beta chain was sequenced during a study of neurological immune-mediated disorders. Study-level points and caveats: Among expanded clones, no CDR3 amino acid sequences were shared across subjects, a pattern suggesting private repertoires in all groups.

This clonotype was picked up a small number of times. The antigen remains undetermined. A much larger clone differs by one base, so this may be a read error. From the 5' RACE reads, TCRdb called clonotypes with MiXCR, one entry per CDR3 protein. The data hold 55,000 to 70,000 distinct CDR3 sequences, with around 3% observed a single time. Germline CDR1 reads SGHTA; CDR2 reads FQGNSA. This CDR3 contains 11 residues. The sequence was obtained from a woman aged 45-60 years with multiple sclerosis. This chain links TRBV7-2 with TRBJ2-5; no reliable D call. The sample consisted of PBMCs. For the CDR3, the DNA is TGTGACAGCAGCTTCCGGGAGACCCAGTACTTC. Translation gives CDSSFRETQYF.